This T cell receptor beta chain came from a study of shared clonotypes between healthy human individuals. Findings of the study overall: Non-shared clonotypes had lower generation probabilities than clonotypes shared by all four sorted-subset donors.

TCRdb's table, derived via immunoSEQ multiplex PCR, lists solely in-frame clones and lacks some. The table has fewer than 850,000 clones, 90% seen once. A note on this clone: No antigen is known for it.

Material: memory CD8+ T cells from PBMCs. Regarding subset: CD45RO+ cells pooled with CCR7-negative TemRA cells. This sequence originates from a man aged 18 to 29 in good health. Some clones in this sample may be carry-over from other donors' samples.

In nucleotides, the CDR3 is TGTGCCAGCAGCGCGGACACCACGACCGGGGAGCTGTTTTTT. It codes for CASSADTTTGELFF. The gene calls are TRBV9 and TRBJ2-2, with a tentative D call TRBD1 (5 bases). The CDR3 consists of 14 residues. Germline CDR1 is SGDLS and CDR2 is YYNGEE. V lost 3 bases and J 5 bases, leaving 11 bases between the germline ends. The full variable domain, in which reference TRBV9 and TRBJ2-2 provide the parts outside the CDR3, is DSGVTQTPKHLITATGQRVTLRCSPRSGDLSVYWYQQSLDQGLQFLIQYYNGEERAKGNILERFSAQQFPDLHSELNLSSLELGDSALYFCASSADTTTGELFFGEGSRLTVL.